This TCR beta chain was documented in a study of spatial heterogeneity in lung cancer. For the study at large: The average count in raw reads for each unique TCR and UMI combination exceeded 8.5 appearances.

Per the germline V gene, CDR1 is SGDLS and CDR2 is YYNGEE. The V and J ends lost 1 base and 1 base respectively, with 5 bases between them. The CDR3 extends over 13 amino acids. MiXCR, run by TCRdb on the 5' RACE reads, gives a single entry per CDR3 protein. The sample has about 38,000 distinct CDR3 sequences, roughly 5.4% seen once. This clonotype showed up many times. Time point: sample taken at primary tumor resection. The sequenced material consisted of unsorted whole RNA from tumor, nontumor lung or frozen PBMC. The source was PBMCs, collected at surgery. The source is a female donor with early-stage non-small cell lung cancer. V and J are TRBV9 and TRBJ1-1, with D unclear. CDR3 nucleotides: TGTGCCAGCAGCGTAATCGAGAACACTGAAGCTTTCTTT. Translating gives CASSVIENTEAFF.